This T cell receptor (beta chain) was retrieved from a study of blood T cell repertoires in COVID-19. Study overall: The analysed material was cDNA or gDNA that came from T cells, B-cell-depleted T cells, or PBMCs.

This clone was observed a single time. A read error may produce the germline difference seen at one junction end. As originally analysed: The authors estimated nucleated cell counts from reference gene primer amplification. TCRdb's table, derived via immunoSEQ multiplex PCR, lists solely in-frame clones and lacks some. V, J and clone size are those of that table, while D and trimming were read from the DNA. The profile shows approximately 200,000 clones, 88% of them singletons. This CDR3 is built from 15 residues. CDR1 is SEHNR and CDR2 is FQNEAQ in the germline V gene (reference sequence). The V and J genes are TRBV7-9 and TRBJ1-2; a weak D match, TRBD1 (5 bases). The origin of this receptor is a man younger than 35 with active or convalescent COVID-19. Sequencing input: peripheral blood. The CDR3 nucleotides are TGTGCCAGCAACTTAGGAAGTCAGGGTAACTATGGCTACACCTTC. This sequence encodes CASNLGSQGNYGYTF.